This passage covers 29 T cell receptor beta chains from one sample sequenced in a study of blood T cell repertoires in COVID-19. The protocol was immunoSEQ multiplex PCR, while the TCRdb copy is restricted to in-frame clones and leaves out a portion. This sample carries over 200,000 clones, about 90% of them seen once, and the ten largest clones take roughly 2.6%. Sample: peripheral blood. All receptors come from a woman aged 60 to 75 with acute or convalescent COVID-19.

The V call is TRBV21-1, the J call TRBJ2-7; TRBD2, the table's D call, lacks a check against the DNA. TRBV21-1 is labeled a pseudogene. There are 18 residues in the CDR3. CDR3 bases: TGTGCCAGCAGCAAGCCCGGGAGCGGGGTACGCCTCTCCTACGAGCAGTACTTC. Amino acids: CASSKPGSGVRLSYEQYF.

The gene calls are TRBV2 and TRBJ2-2; TRBD1 matches 8 bases. CDR1 is SNHLY and CDR2 is FYNNEI in the germline V gene. The CDR3 consists of 13 residues. The CDR3 reads CVQGAEIAGELFF. The CDR3 region has the DNA TGTGTCCAGGGGGCGGAAATAGCCGGGGAGCTGTTTTTT.

The chain couples TRBV10-1 to TRBJ2-7, with 8 bases that match TRBD1. V lost 3 bases and J lost 2; bases outside the gene matches: 12. The CDR3 covers 17 residues. The V gene's germline CDR1 is WNHNN and CDR2 SYGVQD (reference sequence). The CDR3 spells CASSERDRFLLTYEQYF. As DNA, the CDR3 is TGCGCCAGCAGTGAACGGGACAGGTTCCTCCTCACCTACGAGCAGTACTTC.

The J gene is TRBJ2-5, the V gene TRBV28; D is unclear. Trimming removed 6 bases from V and 5 bases from J, with 13 bases in between. In germline, CDR1 is MDHEN, CDR2 SYDVKM. The CDR3 is 13 amino acids. The CDR3 loop reads CASRPSARETQYF. The DNA for the CDR3 is TGTGCCAGCAGGCCCAGCGCGAGGGAGACCCAGTACTTC.

This chain links TRBV20-1 with TRBJ1-2; no reliable D call. Germline V gene lookup returns CDR1 DFQATT and CDR2 SNEGSKA (reference sequence). The V end lost 6 bases, the J end lost 4 bases, and 9 bases lay between the germline ends. The CDR3 extends over 11 amino acids. CDR3 region: CSAVQSYGYTF. The CDR3 coding sequence is TGCAGTGCCGTACAGAGCTATGGCTACACCTTC.

V usage is TRBV4-2 and J usage is TRBJ2-5; D perhaps matches TRBD1 (6 bases). Trimming removed 2 bases at V and 3 bases at J, with 28 bases between. The CDR3 sequence is 20 residues long. In germline, CDR1 is LGHNA, CDR2 YNFKEQ. CDR3 in amino acids: CASSQSVQGNMGLTKETQYF. As DNA, the CDR3 is TGTGCCAGCAGCCAATCAGTTCAGGGGAACATGGGCTTGACAAAAGAGACCCAGTACTTC.

CDR3 bases: TGTGCCACCAGCAGAGCCTCGGGGACAGGGGGATACAATGAGCAGTTCTTC. Translation: CATSRASGTGGYNEQFF. The chain combines TRBV15 with TRBJ2-1, with 11 bases identical to TRBD1. Unmatched junction bases numbered 6, after V lost 1 base and J lost 4 bases. CDR1 LNHNV and CDR2 YYDKDF come from the germline V gene (reference sequence). This CDR3 region has 17 residues.

This clone was counted once. The J gene is TRBJ2-3, the V gene TRBV27; 7 bases align to TRBD2. Losses at the gene ends were 5 bases for V and 1 base for J; bases not matched to a gene: 6. Germline CDR1 reads MNHEY; CDR2 reads SMNVEV (reference sequence). The CDR3 runs to 15 residues. The CDR3 DNA reads TGTGCCAGCAGTCGATTAGCGGGCCGCACAGATACGCAGTATTTT. As protein: CASSRLAGRTDTQYF.

This chain joins TRBV7-2 and TRBJ2-7; D is undetermined. V was shortened by 1 base and J by 0 bases, with 7 bases between the two germline ends. The germline CDR1 and CDR2 sequences are SGHTA and FQGNSA. The CDR3 has 14 residues. The CDR3 spells CASSLGPGSYEQYF. The CDR3 DNA reads as TGTGCCAGCAGCTTAGGACCAGGCTCCTACGAGCAGTACTTC.

The rearrangement links TRBV28 to TRBJ2-3; 11 bases line up with TRBD2. The germline CDR1 and CDR2 sequences are MDHEN and SYDVKM. The CDR3 is 18 residues long. V shed 5 bases, J shed 1 base, and the junction held 11 bases outside the gene matches. For the CDR3, the DNA is TGTGCCAGCAGTCTACAAAACTCGGGACTAGCGGGCACAGATACGCAGTATTTT. Translating it yields CASSLQNSGLAGTDTQYF.

This chain uses TRBV12-1 with TRBJ2-7; TRBD1 was called by the table and not checked on the DNA. TRBV12-1 is a pseudogene locus. The CDR3 is 16 amino acids. CDR3 loop: CASSSSPPGDLYEQYF. DNA for the CDR3: TGTGCCAGCAGCTCTTCCCCCCCAGGGGACCTCTACGAGCAGTACTTC.

The chain carries TRBV7-2 and TRBJ2-1; tentatively, D is TRBD1 (6 bases). Germline CDR1 and CDR2: SGHTA and FQGNSA. V was shortened by 7 bases and J by 0 bases, with 10 bases between the two germline ends. The CDR3 sequence is 14 residues long. CDR3 DNA sequence: TGTGCCAGCATTTGGGGGCACTCCTACAATGAGCAGTTCTTC. Protein product: CASIWGHSYNEQFF.

The chain combines TRBV10-3 with TRBJ1-4; D call uncertain. V shed 11 bases and J shed 5 bases, with 15 bases lying between them. Germline CDR1 ENHRY, CDR2 SYGVKD. The CDR3 runs 13 residues. The CDR3 loop reads CASSLAGNEKLFF. The CDR3 DNA is TGTGCCTCGTCACTTGCGGGGAATGAAAAACTGTTTTTT.

The genes are TRBV19 and TRBJ2-7; TRBD1 matches at 7 bases. CDR3 size: 14 residues. Germline values: CDR1 LNHDA, CDR2 SQIVND (reference sequence). The V and J ends lost 3 bases and 4 bases, in that order; junction bases with no gene match: 6. The CDR3 region has the DNA TGTGCCAGTAGTATTCGGGACAGTCAGTACGAGCAGTACTTC. It codes for CASSIRDSQYEQYF.

The chain uses TRBV18 and TRBJ2-1; 8 bases fit TRBD2. The CDR3 consists of 18 residues. Trimming cost V 5 bases and J 8 bases; bases outside gene matches: 20. Germline CDR1 KGHSH, CDR2 LQKENI. CDR3 region: CASSALRPGGAAGHEQFF. The CDR3 bases are TGTGCCAGCTCAGCCCTACGTCCCGGGGGGGCTGCGGGGCATGAGCAGTTCTTC.

The rearrangement uses TRBV7-9 and TRBJ1-2; D remains unclear. CDR3 length equals 14 residues. Looked up from germline, CDR1 is SEHNR and CDR2 is FQNEAQ (reference sequence). V was shortened by 0 bases and J by 5 bases, with 10 bases between the two germline ends. The CDR3 loop reads CASSLAAEGYGYTF. In DNA, the CDR3 is TGTGCCAGCAGCTTAGCGGCAGAGGGTTATGGCTACACCTTC.

The chain links TRBV19 to TRBJ2-3; 8 bases align to TRBD1. CDR3 size: 16 residues. CDR1 and CDR2 (germline): LNHDA, SQIVND (reference sequence). The ends lost 3 bases at V and 6 bases at J; junction bases unmatched: 11. The CDR3 sequence is CASSITDRVRRDTQYF. As DNA, the CDR3 is TGTGCCAGTAGTATTACGGACAGGGTCCGCCGTGATACGCAGTATTTT.

V gene TRBV6-5 combines with J gene TRBJ2-7; 7 bases line up with TRBD2. The germline V gene encodes CDR1 MNHEY and CDR2 SVGAGI. This CDR3 contains 15 residues. The V segment lost 8 bases and the J segment 2 bases; nucleotides outside the gene matches: 12. Here the CDR3 reads CASGKGGKSPYEQYF. The CDR3 coding sequence is TGTGCCAGCGGGAAGGGAGGGAAGTCCCCCTACGAGCAGTACTTC.

V is TRBV3-1 (or the pseudogene TRBV3-2) and J is TRBJ1-2, with D uncertain. The CDR3 extends over 12 amino acids. From germline, CDR1 is LGHDT and CDR2 YNNKEL (reference sequence). Between the trimmed V and J ends, which lost 1 base and 8 bases, there was a span of 8 bases. CDR3 DNA sequence: TGTGCCAGCAGCCAAGTAGCGCGGGGCTACACCTTC. Amino acid sequence: CASSQVARGYTF.

The rearrangement links TRBV19 to TRBJ2-2; D uncertain. V lost 2 bases to trimming and J lost 2 bases, with 6 bases between them. The V gene's germline CDR1 is LNHDA and CDR2 SQIVND (reference sequence). CDR3 length equals 14 residues. CDR3 amino acids: CASSISTNTGELFF. DNA for the CDR3: TGTGCCAGTAGTATAAGCACTAACACCGGGGAGCTGTTTTTT.

V usage is TRBV5-6 and J usage is TRBJ2-2; D is uncertain. There are 15 residues in the CDR3. With 4 bases removed from V and 4 bases from J, the gap between germline ends came to 14 bases. Germline CDR1 SGHDT, CDR2 YYEEEE. The CDR3 DNA reads TGTGCCAGCAGCCCAGTGGAGCGAGGCACCGGGGAGCTGTTTTTT. As protein: CASSPVERGTGELFF.

The chain carries TRBV19 and TRBJ1-2; D unclear. There are 14 residues in the CDR3. V was clipped by 6 bases and J by 8 bases, with 19 bases between them. Germline lookup yields CDR1 LNHDA and CDR2 SQIVND (reference sequence). This chain's CDR3 is CASRTLQFGSGYTF. The DNA for the CDR3 is TGTGCCAGTAGAACCTTGCAGTTTGGTAGCGGCTACACCTTC.

The chain is built from TRBV6-1 and TRBJ2-7; 7 bases are a match to TRBD1. The CDR3 consists of 14 residues. The germline gives CDR1 MNHNS, CDR2 SASEGT. The trim removed 3 bases at V and 2 bases at J, leaving 4 bases unmatched. As DNA, the CDR3 is TGTGCCAGCAGTGAGGACAGGATAACCTACGAGCAGTACTTC. Translated: CASSEDRITYEQYF.

This chain connects TRBV6-5 to TRBJ2-7; D is possibly TRBD1 (6 bases). There are 11 residues in the CDR3. Germline V lookup: CDR1 MNHEY, CDR2 SVGAGI. The V end was cut by 6 bases, the J end by 3 bases, with 6 bases between. In DNA, the CDR3 is TGTGCCAGCAGACAGGGCTACGAGCAGTACTTC. It translates to CASRQGYEQYF.

This clone occurred once. This chain uses TRBV27 with TRBJ2-7, with TRBD2 matching over 12 bases. CDR1 and CDR2 (germline): MNHEY, SMNVEV (reference sequence). V lost 5 bases and J lost 7; bases outside the gene matches: 9. This CDR3 contains 15 residues. Here the CDR3 reads CASSPRTSGMVEQYF. CDR3 DNA sequence: TGTGCCAGCAGTCCAAGGACTAGCGGGATGGTTGAGCAGTACTTC.

The V gene is TRBV19, the J gene TRBJ2-1; TRBD2 matches 7 bases. This CDR3 spans 15 amino acids. The J segment lost 10 bases and the V segment lost 0 bases, leaving 9 bases of the junction unmatched. Germline V gene lookup returns CDR1 LNHDA and CDR2 SQIVND (reference sequence). CDR3: CASSIDLREFREQFF. The CDR3 DNA reads TGTGCCAGTAGTATAGATTTGCGGGAGTTCCGGGAGCAGTTCTTC. Drawing the rest from reference TRBV19 and TRBJ2-1, the complete variable domain is DGGITQSPKYLFRKEGQNVTLSCEQNLNHDAMYWYRQDPGQGLRLIYYSQIVNDFQKGDIAEGYSVSREKKESFPLTVTSAQKNPTAFYLCASSIDLREFREQFFGPGTRLTVL.

V usage is TRBV6-5 and J usage is TRBJ1-4; 8 nucleotides align to TRBD1. The CDR3 runs to 13 residues. The V segment lost 7 bases and the J segment 7 bases; nucleotides outside the gene matches: 5. CDR1 is MNHEY, CDR2 SVGAGI, per germline. For the CDR3, the DNA is TGTGCCAGCAAGAGACAGGGGCGTGAAAAACTGTTTTTT. Translation gives CASKRQGREKLFF.

The chain is built from TRBV4-1 and TRBJ2-3; 7 nucleotides line up with TRBD2. CDR1 and CDR2 (germline): MGHRA, YSYEKL. V lost 7 bases to trimming and J lost 9 bases; unmatched junction nucleotides: 13. This CDR3 is built from 14 residues. CDR3 protein: CASKSWTRGKTQYF. Here the CDR3 DNA reads TGCGCCAGCAAGAGTTGGACTAGGGGTAAAACGCAGTATTTT.

CDR3 residues: CASSFTSDTGELFF. DNA of the CDR3: TGTGCCAGCAGTTTCACTAGCGACACCGGGGAGCTGTTTTTT. This chain uses TRBV27 with TRBJ2-2; TRBD2 matches at 7 bases. CDR1 and CDR2 from the germline V gene are MNHEY and SMNVEV (reference sequence). The CDR3 sequence is 14 residues long. The J segment lost 3 bases and the V segment lost 3 bases, leaving 1 base of the junction unmatched.